This T cell receptor (beta chain) derives from a study of shared clonotypes between healthy human individuals. Study-wide results and limits: Among non-shared clonotypes, generation probabilities were lower than among those shared by all four donors.

Selected positively for CCR7 and CD45RO-negative, naive CD8 cells excluded terminally differentiated effector memory CD45RA+ cells. Donors were healthy HIV-negative adults without recently reported acute infections or vaccinations. V was trimmed by 2 bases and J by 3 bases, leaving 11 bases between them. The CDR3 is 14 residues long. CDR1 is MNHEY and CDR2 is SVGAGI in the germline V gene. Only in-frame clones appear in the TCRdb table, and some are missing; sequencing was by immunoSEQ multiplex PCR. There are under 2,000,000 clones in the sample; approximately 94% occur only once, and approximately 1.2% lies in the top ten. This clone was detected once. Its matching antigen is unknown.

The sequenced sample was naive CD8+ T cells sorted from blood. The origin of this receptor is a man in his late teens or twenties in good health. The chain carries TRBV6-5 and TRBJ2-7; D tentatively fits TRBD1 or TRBD2 (5 bases each). CDR3 region: CASSYGGNGYEQYF. The CDR3 coding sequence is TGTGCCAGCAGTTACGGGGGAAACGGCTACGAGCAGTACTTC.